The subject of this entry is one TCR beta chain. These data originate in a study of blood T cell repertoires in COVID-19. Turning to the study itself: Acute and convalescent COVID-19 specimens originated in the United States, Italy and Spain.

Some clones are missing from TCRdb's copy, which holds only in-frame ones; the method was immunoSEQ multiplex PCR. The table lists fewer than 250,000 clones, approximately 83% of them singletons, with 2% to 3% in the top ten. Germline trimming cut 0 bases from V and 1 base from J; bases unmatched to any gene: 3. The CDR3 loop spans 16 amino acids. Germline V gene sequence: CDR1 SGDLS, CDR2 YYNGEE. Sample: peripheral blood. This sequence originates from a woman aged 40 to 50 with active or convalescent COVID-19. The rearrangement joins TRBV9 to TRBJ1-3; 8 bases match TRBD1. CDR3 nucleotides: TGTGCCAGCAGCGTAGACTGGACAGGGTCTGGAAACACCATATATTTT. Encoded protein: CASSVDWTGSGNTIYF.